The clone carrying this TCR beta chain was detected many times. The antigen remains undetermined. The CDR3 runs to 12 residues. Per the germline V gene, CDR1 is MNHEY and CDR2 is SMNVEV (reference sequence). The V end was cut by 4 bases, the J end by 5 bases, with 8 bases between. RNA transcripts provided the source from which TCR beta CDR3 regions were amplified. First-round RT-PCR of the TCR CDR3 relied on the HTBI primer set. TCRdb analysed the multiplex PCR reads with MiXCR anew, one entry per CDR3 protein. Here the sample spans approximately 210,000 distinct CDR3 sequences, about a sixth being singletons. The sample comes from a study of T cells in Graves' hyperthyroidism and ophthalmopathy. Diagnoses used clinical symptoms, serum thyroxine and TRAb, thyroid ultrasound and orbital computed tomography. Overall study findings and caveats: The authors' 13 V-J model separated ophthalmopathy from stable hyperthyroidism. Before onset, ophthalmopathy was predicted by the model a median roughly 6.4 months earlier.

J is TRBJ1-1 and V is TRBV27; the D is unclear. The receptor was isolated from a man aged 45 to 65 with Graves' hyperthyroidism. Material for sequencing was blood. The CDR3 region has the DNA TGTGCCAGCAGTTCGACCGGAACTGAAGCTTTCTTT. Its translation: CASSSTGTEAFF.